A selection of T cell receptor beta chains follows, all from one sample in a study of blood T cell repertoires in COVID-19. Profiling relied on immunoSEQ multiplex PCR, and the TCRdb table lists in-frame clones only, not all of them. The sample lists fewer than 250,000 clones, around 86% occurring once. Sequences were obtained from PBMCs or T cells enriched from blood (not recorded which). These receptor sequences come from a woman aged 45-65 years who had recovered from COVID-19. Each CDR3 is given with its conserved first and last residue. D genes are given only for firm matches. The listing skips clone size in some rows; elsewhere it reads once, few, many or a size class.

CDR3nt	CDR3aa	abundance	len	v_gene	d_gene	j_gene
TGTGCCAGCAGTGAACGCGCAGGGGAAGGGAAGCCCCAGCATTTT	CASSERAGEGKPQHF	.	15	TRBV6-1	.	TRBJ1-5
TGTGCCAGTAGTTTAGGACCGGGACAGACTTACGAGCAGTACTTC	CASSLGPGQTYEQYF	few	15	TRBV19	TRBD1	TRBJ2-7
TGTGCCAGCAGCCCAAGACTCGACGAGCAGTACTTC	CASSPRLDEQYF	.	12	TRBV5-5	.	TRBJ2-7
TGTGCCAGCAGCGCCCGGGACAGGGCATCCTACGAGCAGTACTTC	CASSARDRASYEQYF	.	15	TRBV7-2	TRBD1	TRBJ2-7
TGTGCCAGCAGTCCCCGGGGTCTCCTGTACAATGAGCAGTTCTTC	CASSPRGLLYNEQFF	.	15	TRBV28	.	TRBJ2-1
TGTGCCAGCAGCTTTCCGACTAGCGGGAGCCCCACAGATACGCAGTATTTT	CASSFPTSGSPTDTQYF	.	17	TRBV7-3	TRBD2	TRBJ2-3
TGTGCCAGCAGTTTAAATCTGAATGAGCAGTTCTTC	CASSLNLNEQFF	.	12	TRBV27	.	TRBJ2-1
TGTGCCAGCAGACTTGACAGGGACTCTGGAAACACCATATATTTT	CASRLDRDSGNTIYF	.	15	TRBV7-2	TRBD1	TRBJ1-3
TGTGCCAGCAGCCAAGTGGGGGGGACTAGCGGGAGATACAATGAGCAGTTCTTC	CASSQVGGTSGRYNEQFF	few	18	TRBV3-1/TRBV3-2	TRBD2	TRBJ2-1
TGTGCCAGCAGTAAAAGGGGGCAAACTGAAGCTTTCTTT	CASSKRGQTEAFF	.	13	TRBV28	TRBD1	TRBJ1-1
TGTGCCAGCAGCTATCAGGGCATGAACACTGAAGCTTTCTTT	CASSYQGMNTEAFF	.	14	TRBV7-2	.	TRBJ1-1
TGTGCCAGCAGCTACTCCGGGACAGGGGGCGAGCAGTACTTC	CASSYSGTGGEQYF	.	14	TRBV5-6	TRBD1	TRBJ2-7
TGTGCCAGCAGTTTGACTAGCTACAATGAGCAGTTCTTC	CASSLTSYNEQFF	once	13	TRBV6-5	.	TRBJ2-1
TGTGCCAGCAGCCAAACAAGAACCTACGAGCAGTACTTC	CASSQTRTYEQYF	.	13	TRBV6-5	.	TRBJ2-7
TGTGCCAGCTCACCCCCGGGACATAGCCAAGAGACCCAGTACTTC	CASSPPGHSQETQYF	once	15	TRBV18	.	TRBJ2-5
TGTGCCAGCAGCTTCGGGACACCTTGGACTTTCTTT	CASSFGTPWTFF	.	12	TRBV11-2	.	TRBJ1-1
TGTGCCAGCAGCTTAGTGTCGGACAGTTCGCGGAAACTGTTTTTT	CASSLVSDSSRKLFF	.	15	TRBV7-9	.	TRBJ1-4
TGTGCCTGGAGTGATTGGATGAGCGGGAGGTGGAATGAGCAGTTCTTC	CAWSDWMSGRWNEQFF	.	16	TRBV30	TRBD2	TRBJ2-1
TGTGCCAGCAGCTTGCTACAGGGGTATGGCTACACCTTC	CASSLLQGYGYTF	.	13	TRBV7-3	TRBD1	TRBJ1-2
TGTGCCAGCAGCTTTGGGACAGGGTATCGAGTTGGGAAACTAAATGGCTACACCTTC	CASSFGTGYRVGKLNGYTF	.	19	TRBV7-2	TRBD1	TRBJ1-2
TGTGCCAGCAGTCCAAGGGGTAGTGGCTACACCTTC	CASSPRGSGYTF	.	12	TRBV6-2/TRBV6-3	.	TRBJ1-2
TGCAGCGTTGTCGGCAGGTGGAACTATGGCTACACCTTC	CSVVGRWNYGYTF	.	13	TRBV29-1	.	TRBJ1-2
TGTGCCAGCAGTTTATTGGGACAGCCAACAAGCCGTGCCCAGTACTTC	CASSLLGQPTSRAQYF	.	16	TRBV27	TRBD1	TRBJ2-5
TGTGCCAGCAGCCGGACAGGTGGTGGCTACACCTTC	CASSRTGGGYTF	.	12	TRBV11-3	TRBD1	TRBJ1-2
TGTGCCAGCAGTTTTTGGCCTTACGAGCAGTACTTC	CASSFWPYEQYF	few	12	TRBV12-3/TRBV12-4	.	TRBJ2-7
TGTGCCAGCAGCTCATCAACCGGTAACTATGGCTACACCTTC	CASSSSTGNYGYTF	.	14	TRBV11-2	.	TRBJ1-2
TGTGCCAGCTCACCGGGACTAGCGGCGAACACCGGGGAGCTGTTTTTT	CASSPGLAANTGELFF	.	16	TRBV18	TRBD2	TRBJ2-2
TGTGCCAGCTGGACAGGGGTTGGAAACACCATATATTTT	CASWTGVGNTIYF	.	13	TRBV28	TRBD1	TRBJ1-3
TGTGCCAGCAGCCTGGGACAGGGGGAGACCCAGTACTTC	CASSLGQGETQYF	.	13	TRBV3-1/TRBV3-2	TRBD1	TRBJ2-5
TGCGCCAGCAGTTTTAACAGGGAATTGGAAGCTTTCTTT	CASSFNRELEAFF	.	13	TRBV5-1	.	TRBJ1-1
TGTGCCAGCAGTTTTGGGCCGCTCTACGAGCAGTACTTC	CASSFGPLYEQYF	.	13	TRBV12-3/TRBV12-4	.	TRBJ2-7
TGTGCCACCAGCAGAGCTGATTCACCCCTCCACTTT	CATSRADSPLHF	.	12	TRBV15	.	TRBJ1-6